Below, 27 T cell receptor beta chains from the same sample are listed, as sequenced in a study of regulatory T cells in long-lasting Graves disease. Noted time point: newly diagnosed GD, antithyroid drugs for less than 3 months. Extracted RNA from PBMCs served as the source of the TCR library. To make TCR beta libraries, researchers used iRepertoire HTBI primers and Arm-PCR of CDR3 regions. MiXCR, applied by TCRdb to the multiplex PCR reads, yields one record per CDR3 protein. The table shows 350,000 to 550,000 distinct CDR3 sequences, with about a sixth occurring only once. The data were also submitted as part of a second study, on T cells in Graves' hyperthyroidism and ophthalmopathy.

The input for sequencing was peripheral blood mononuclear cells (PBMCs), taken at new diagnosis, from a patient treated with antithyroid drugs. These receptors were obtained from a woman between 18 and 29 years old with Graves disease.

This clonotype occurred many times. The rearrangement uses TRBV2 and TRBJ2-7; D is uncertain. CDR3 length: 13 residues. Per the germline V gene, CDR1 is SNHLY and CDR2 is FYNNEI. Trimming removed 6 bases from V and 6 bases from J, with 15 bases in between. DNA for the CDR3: TGTGCCAGCAGCGCAGGAACCTCCGGCGAGCAGTACTTC. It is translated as CASSAGTSGEQYF.

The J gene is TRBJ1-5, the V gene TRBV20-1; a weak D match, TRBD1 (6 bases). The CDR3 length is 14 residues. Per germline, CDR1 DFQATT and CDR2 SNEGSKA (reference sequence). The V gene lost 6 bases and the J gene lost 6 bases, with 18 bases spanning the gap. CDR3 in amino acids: CSARTQGLIQPQHF. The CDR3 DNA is TGCAGTGCCAGAACACAGGGATTAATTCAGCCCCAGCATTTT.

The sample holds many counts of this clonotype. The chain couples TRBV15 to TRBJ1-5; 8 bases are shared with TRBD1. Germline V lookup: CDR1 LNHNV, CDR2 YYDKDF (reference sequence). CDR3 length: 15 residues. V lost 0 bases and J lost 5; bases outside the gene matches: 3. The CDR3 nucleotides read TGTGCCACCAGCAGAGATGGACAGGGTGATCAGCCCCAGCATTTT. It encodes CATSRDGQGDQPQHF.

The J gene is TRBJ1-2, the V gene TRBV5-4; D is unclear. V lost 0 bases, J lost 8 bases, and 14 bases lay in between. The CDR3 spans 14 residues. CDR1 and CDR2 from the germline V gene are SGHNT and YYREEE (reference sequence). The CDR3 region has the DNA TGTGCCAGCAGCTTGGACGAGGGAGCCGGGGGCTACACCTTC. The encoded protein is CASSLDEGAGGYTF.

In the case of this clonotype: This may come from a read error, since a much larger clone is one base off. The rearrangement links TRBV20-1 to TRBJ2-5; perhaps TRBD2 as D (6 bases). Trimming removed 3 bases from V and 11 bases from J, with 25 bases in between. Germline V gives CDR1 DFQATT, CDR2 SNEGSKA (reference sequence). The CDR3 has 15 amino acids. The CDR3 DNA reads TGCAGTGCTAGCCCCACTAGCCGCCGCTACAATGAGCAGTACTTC. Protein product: CSASPTSRRYNEQYF.

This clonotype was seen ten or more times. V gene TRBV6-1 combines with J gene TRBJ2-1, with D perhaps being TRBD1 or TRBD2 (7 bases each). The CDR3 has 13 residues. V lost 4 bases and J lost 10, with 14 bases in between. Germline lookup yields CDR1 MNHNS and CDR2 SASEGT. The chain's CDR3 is CASSGPRGGEQFF. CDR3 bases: TGTGCCAGCAGTGGCCCCAGGGGGGGGGAGCAGTTCTTC.

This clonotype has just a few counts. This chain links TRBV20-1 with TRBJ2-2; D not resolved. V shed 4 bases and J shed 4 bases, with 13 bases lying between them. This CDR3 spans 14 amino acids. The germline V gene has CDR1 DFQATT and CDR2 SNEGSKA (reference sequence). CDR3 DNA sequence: TGCAGTGCTACCTTAAGTTCCAGCACCGGGGAGCTGTTTTTT. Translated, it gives CSATLSSSTGELFF.

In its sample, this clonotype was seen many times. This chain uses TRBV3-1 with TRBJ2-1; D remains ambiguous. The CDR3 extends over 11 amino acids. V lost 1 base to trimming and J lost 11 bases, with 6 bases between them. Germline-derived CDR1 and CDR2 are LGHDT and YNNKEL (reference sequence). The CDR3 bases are TGTGCCAGCAGCCAAGGTACCAAGCAGTTCTTC. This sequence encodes CASSQGTKQFF.

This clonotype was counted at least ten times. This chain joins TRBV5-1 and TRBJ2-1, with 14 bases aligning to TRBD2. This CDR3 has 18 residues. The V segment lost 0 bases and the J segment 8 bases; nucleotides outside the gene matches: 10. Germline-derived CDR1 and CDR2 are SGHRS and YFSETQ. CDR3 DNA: TGCGCCAGCAGCTTGGCTCTGACTAGCGGGAGGGCCTTGGATGAGCAGTTCTTC. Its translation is CASSLALTSGRALDEQFF.

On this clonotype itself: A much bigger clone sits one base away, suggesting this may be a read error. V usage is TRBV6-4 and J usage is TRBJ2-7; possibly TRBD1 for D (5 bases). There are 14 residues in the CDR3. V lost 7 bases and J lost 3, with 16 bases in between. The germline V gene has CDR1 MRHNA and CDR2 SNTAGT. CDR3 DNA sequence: TGTGCCAGCAACGACAGAGCTAATGTCTACGAGCAGTACTTC. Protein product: CASNDRANVYEQYF.

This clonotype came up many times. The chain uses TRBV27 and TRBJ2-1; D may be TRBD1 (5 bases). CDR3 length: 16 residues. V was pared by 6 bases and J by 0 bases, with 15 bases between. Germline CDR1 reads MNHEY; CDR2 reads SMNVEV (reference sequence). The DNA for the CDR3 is TGTGCCAGCAGCAGAATAGGGGTGAGCTCCTACAATGAGCAGTTCTTC. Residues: CASSRIGVSSYNEQFF.

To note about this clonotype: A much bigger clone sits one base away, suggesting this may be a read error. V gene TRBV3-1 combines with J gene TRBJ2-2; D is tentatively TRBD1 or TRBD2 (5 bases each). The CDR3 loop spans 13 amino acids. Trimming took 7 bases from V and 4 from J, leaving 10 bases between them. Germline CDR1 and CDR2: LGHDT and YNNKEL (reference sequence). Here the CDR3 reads CASIYGGTGELFF. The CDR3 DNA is TGTGCCAGCATCTATGGGGGCACCGGGGAGCTGTTTTTT. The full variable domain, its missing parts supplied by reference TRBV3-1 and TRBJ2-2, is DTAVSQTPKYLVTQMGNDKSIKCEQNLGHDTMYWYKQDSKKFLKIMFSYNNKELIINETVPNRFSPKSPDKAHLNLHINSLELGDSAVYFCASIYGGTGELFFGEGSRLTVL.

In DNA form, the CDR3 reads TGCAGTGCTAGAATGCCAACCTACAATGAGCAGTTCTTC. Protein product: CSARMPTYNEQFF. This rearrangement joins TRBV20-1 to TRBJ2-1; D gene ambiguous. The germline V gene has CDR1 DFQATT and CDR2 SNEGSKA (reference sequence). The CDR3 is 13 residues long. V was clipped by 2 bases and J by 2 bases, with 7 bases between them.

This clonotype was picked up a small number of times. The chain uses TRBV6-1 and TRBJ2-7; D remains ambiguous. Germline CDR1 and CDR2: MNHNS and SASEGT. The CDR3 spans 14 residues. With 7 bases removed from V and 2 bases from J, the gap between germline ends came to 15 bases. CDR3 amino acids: CASKVNQNPYEQYF. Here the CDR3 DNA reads TGTGCCAGCAAGGTCAATCAAAACCCCTACGAGCAGTACTTC.

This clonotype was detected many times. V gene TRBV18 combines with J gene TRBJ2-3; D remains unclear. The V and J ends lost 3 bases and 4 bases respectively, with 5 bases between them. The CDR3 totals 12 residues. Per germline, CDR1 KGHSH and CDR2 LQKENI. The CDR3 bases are TGTGCCAGCTCACCCCTAGCAGATACGCAGTATTTT. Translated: CASSPLADTQYF.

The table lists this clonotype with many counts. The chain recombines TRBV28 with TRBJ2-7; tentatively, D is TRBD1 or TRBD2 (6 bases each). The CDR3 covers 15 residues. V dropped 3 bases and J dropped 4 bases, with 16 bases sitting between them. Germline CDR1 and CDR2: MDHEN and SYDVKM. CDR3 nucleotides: TGTGCCAGCAGTTTTAGTGGGGGGCCCTATTACGAGCAGTACTTC. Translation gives CASSFSGGPYYEQYF.

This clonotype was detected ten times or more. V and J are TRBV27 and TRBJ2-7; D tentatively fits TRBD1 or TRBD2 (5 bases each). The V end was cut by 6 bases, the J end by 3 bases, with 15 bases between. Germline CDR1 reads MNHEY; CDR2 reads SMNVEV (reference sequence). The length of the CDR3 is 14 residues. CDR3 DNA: TGTGCCAGCAGCCTGAAGGGGACGGTCTACGAGCAGTACTTC. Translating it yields CASSLKGTVYEQYF.

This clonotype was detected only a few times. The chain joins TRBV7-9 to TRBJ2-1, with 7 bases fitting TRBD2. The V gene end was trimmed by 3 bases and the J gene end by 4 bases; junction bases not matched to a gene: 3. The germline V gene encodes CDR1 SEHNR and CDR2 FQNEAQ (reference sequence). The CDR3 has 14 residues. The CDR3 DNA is TGTGCCAGCAGCTTCGGACTAGAGTACAATGAGCAGTTCTTC. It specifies CASSFGLEYNEQFF.

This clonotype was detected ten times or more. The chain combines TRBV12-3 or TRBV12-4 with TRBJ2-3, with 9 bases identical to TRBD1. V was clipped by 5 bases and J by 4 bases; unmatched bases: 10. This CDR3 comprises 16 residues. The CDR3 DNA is TGTGCCAGCAGTCCAACTAGGGACAGGGTTGCAGATACGCAGTATTTT. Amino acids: CASSPTRDRVADTQYF.

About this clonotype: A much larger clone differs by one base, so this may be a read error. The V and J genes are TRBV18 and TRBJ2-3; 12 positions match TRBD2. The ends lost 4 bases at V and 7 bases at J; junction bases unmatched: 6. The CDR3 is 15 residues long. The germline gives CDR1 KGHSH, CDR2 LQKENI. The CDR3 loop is CASSQGLAGRNTQYF. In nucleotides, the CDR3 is TGTGCCAGCTCACAAGGACTAGCGGGAAGAAATACGCAGTATTTT.

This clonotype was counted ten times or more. The CDR3 coding sequence is TGTGCCAGCTCACCATTGTTGCAGGGGAATGAGCAGTTCTTC. It is translated as CASSPLLQGNEQFF. V and J are TRBV18 and TRBJ2-1; D might be TRBD1 (6 bases). Germline values: CDR1 KGHSH, CDR2 LQKENI. This CDR3 has 14 amino acids. V was shortened by 2 bases and J by 7 bases, with 12 bases between the two germline ends.

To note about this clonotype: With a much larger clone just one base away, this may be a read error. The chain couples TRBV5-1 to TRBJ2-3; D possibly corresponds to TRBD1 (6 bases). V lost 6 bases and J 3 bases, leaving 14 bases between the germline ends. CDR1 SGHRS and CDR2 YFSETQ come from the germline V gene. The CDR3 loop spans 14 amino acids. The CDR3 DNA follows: TGCGCCAGCACGTGGACAGATAGGACAGATACGCAGTATTTT. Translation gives CASTWTDRTDTQYF. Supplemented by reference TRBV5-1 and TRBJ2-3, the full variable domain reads KAGVTQTPRYLIKTRGQQVTLSCSPISGHRSVSWYQQTPGQGLQFLFEYFSETQRNKGNFPGRFSGRQFSNSRSEMNVSTLELGDSALYLCASTWTDRTDTQYFGPGTRLTVL.

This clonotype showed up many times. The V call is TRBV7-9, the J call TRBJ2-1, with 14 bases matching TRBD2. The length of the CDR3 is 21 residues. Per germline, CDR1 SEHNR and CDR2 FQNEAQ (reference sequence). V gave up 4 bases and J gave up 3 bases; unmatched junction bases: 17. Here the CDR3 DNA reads TGTGCCAGCAGCTCCAGAGGTACCGGGACTAGCGGGAGCGGTGGCTACAATGAGCAGTTCTTC. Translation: CASSSRGTGTSGSGGYNEQFF.

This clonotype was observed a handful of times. In nucleotides, the CDR3 is TGTGCCAGCAGCTACCAGGAGGGCCGAAGGTACGAGCAGTACTTC. This gives the protein CASSYQEGRRYEQYF. The genes are TRBV7-9 and TRBJ2-7; the D gene is possibly TRBD2 (6 bases). The V end lost 4 bases, the J end lost 4 bases, and 17 bases lay between the germline ends. This CDR3 has 15 amino acids. Germline lookup yields CDR1 SEHNR and CDR2 FQNEAQ (reference sequence).

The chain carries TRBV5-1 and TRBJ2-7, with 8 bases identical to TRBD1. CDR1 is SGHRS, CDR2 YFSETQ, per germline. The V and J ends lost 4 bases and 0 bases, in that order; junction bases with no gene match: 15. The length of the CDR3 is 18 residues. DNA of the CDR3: TGCGCCAGCAGCCACCTCATCGGACAGGGAGTTTACTCCTACGAGCAGTACTTC. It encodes CASSHLIGQGVYSYEQYF.

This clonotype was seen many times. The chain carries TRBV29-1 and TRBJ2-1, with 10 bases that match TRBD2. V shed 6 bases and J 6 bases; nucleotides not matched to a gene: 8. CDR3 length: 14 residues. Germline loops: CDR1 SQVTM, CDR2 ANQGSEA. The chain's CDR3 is CSVKGLAGVNEQFF. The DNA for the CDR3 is TGCAGCGTCAAGGGGCTAGCGGGAGTCAATGAGCAGTTCTTC.

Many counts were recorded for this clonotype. The CDR3 region is CASSFGTGVLNEQFF. The CDR3 DNA sequence: TGTGCCAGCAGTTTTGGGACAGGGGTGTTGAATGAGCAGTTCTTC. The rearrangement joins TRBV27 to TRBJ2-1; 10 bases match TRBD1. With 3 bases clipped from V and 7 bases from J, the junction kept 6 bases outside the gene matches. The germline gives CDR1 MNHEY, CDR2 SMNVEV (reference sequence). The CDR3 extends over 15 amino acids.